The following is a TCR beta chain sequence with its context. Its recognized antigen is unknown. No per-base quality is available; no much larger clone lies one base away. CDR1 LNHNV and CDR2 YYDKDF were looked up in the germline V gene (reference sequence). Spanning cysteine to phenylalanine, the CDR3 consists of 16 amino acids. Solely the CDR3 DNA is kept, with 48 bases framed from the first base. Trimmed from V: 2 bases; trimmed from J: 3 bases; junction bases lacking a gene match: 6. This entry is derived from a study of cytomegalovirus exposure and HLA in healthy donors (dated by TCRdb to about 2017). With respect to the entire study: An earlier analysis of under 600 of the donors reported more than 250 Gb of sequence data and 117 million unique TCR beta sequences from 150 million to 200 million T cells. A handful of DR-DQ haplotypes were handled as single units for association and clustering because linkage in the cohort was strong. Class I and class II HLA loci were covered by the typing at four-digit resolution. Alongside the repertoire data, information on donor age, sex, ethnicity and CMV serostatus was compiled. Across around 400 genotyped donors of the cohort, an average of about 240,000 unique TCR beta nucleotide sequences per donor were sequenced, and about a sixth of those sequences were non-productive. The study used immunosequencing to profile the T cell repertoires of around 600 subjects and linked those repertoires to cytomegalovirus serostatus. Genome-wide SNP genotypes for about 65% of the 666 donors were used in a later genetic analysis, which treated that subset as a discovery cohort. High-throughput TCR immunosequencing, statistical association of individual TCRs with disease status, and machine learning were combined to predict cytomegalovirus infection status. All discovery cohort repertoires had been generated using a single sequencing platform. The aim of the study was to test whether cataloging public T cell receptors could identify signatures of past pathogen exposure. Roughly 300 gigabases of sequencing data and some 85 million unique TCR sequences were included in an early release covering 500 to 750 HLA-typed donors. To study patterns of TCR occurrence, a later analysis re-analyzed previously published TCR beta repertoires from 550 to 800 donors and added high-resolution HLA genotyping. The number of typed donors differed by locus: 629-630 for A, B, C, DRB1 and DQB1; approximately 530 for DQA1; approximately 600 for DPA1; and about 450 for DPB1. Of the roughly 430 genotyped donors, over 65% fell in the genetic ancestry cluster associated with self-reported Caucasian donors. Along with the roughly 700-subject first cohort, a separate validation cohort of over a hundred different subjects was used. The later analysis used no new phenotypic data to find candidate immune exposures, relying instead on TCR beta sequences and their occurrence across donors. An earlier analysis of 500 to 650 of the donors applied high-throughput TCR beta sequencing to assess whether each TCR beta V gene segment acted as functional or pseudogenic.

Libraries were prepared through the immunoSEQ multiplex PCR assay. For the multiplex PCR, a mixture combining 60 forward primers for TCR Vbeta segments and 13 reverse primers for TCR Jbeta segments was used. The CDR3 region of rearranged TCR beta genes was amplified from genomic DNA by a multiplex PCR assay. On the Illumina HiSeq System, the amplified TCR beta libraries were sequenced as 87-base-pair reads. The original methods were these. A later analysis tallied 75 million to 95 million unique TCR beta chains across the roughly 610 repertoires, and some 12 million of those chains were shared by two or more donors. Raw reads were error-corrected and collapsed into unique sequences by a nearest-neighbor algorithm in which closely related sequences were merged to remove PCR and sequencing errors. V, D and J gene segments were assigned by aligning CDR3 sequences to IMGT reference sequences. For a sequence to be retained, at least a six-nucleotide match to both a V gene segment and a J gene segment was required. Rearrangements were called productive when the CDR3 lacked stop codons and stayed in frame with V and J; all others were non-productive. Following IMGT convention, CDR3 was defined as the stretch from the second conserved V-encoded cysteine to the conserved J-encoded phenylalanine. The earlier analysis of some 580 of the donors excluded any sequence lacking an unambiguous match to a single V gene segment. An earlier analysis of fewer than 750 of the donors classified V segments as functional when productive rearrangements were above 56.7% and as segregating when the standard deviation between donors was above 5%. A statistical classification framework was built to diagnose cytomegalovirus status from the catalog of TCR beta chain sequences. A later analysis assigned V and J genes by comparing TCR nucleotide sequences with IMGT/GENE-DB human TR gene sequences. A later analysis assigned CDR3 sequences and most-parsimonious VDJ recombination scenarios with the TCRdist pipeline. In a later analysis, each TCR beta chain was defined by its CDR3 amino acid sequence together with its V-gene family, and reads lacking a unique V-gene family were excluded. A later analysis removed roughly 590 highly shared, low-generation-probability nucleotide sequences to deal with suspected cross-contamination and a sequencing artifact. In a later analysis, a clonal expansion index was calculated for each public chain from normalized within-repertoire ranks of inferred template counts. A later analysis computed generation probabilities with a VDJ recombination model fitted to out-of-frame rearrangements, and checked the results against IGoR. Hypergeometric tests were used in a later analysis to score TCR-TCR, TCR-HLA and TCR-CMV co-occurrence, with a repertoire-size bias correction applied to the TCR pairs. To estimate false discovery rates, a later analysis permuted the HLA or CMV assignments 20 times. A later analysis grouped co-occurring TCRs with DBSCAN, adding TCRdist sequence similarity when clustering within HLA-allele-positive subsets. Repertoires with fewer than 30,000 or more than 120,000 public chains, plus five repertoires with anomalous nucleotide sharing, were excluded from co-occurrence clustering. TCRdb's version of the immuneACCESS table is confined to in-frame rearrangements and falls short of the full clone set. An unresolved V gene accounts for under half of the shortfall where checked; the remainder is of unknown origin. The V and J calls and clone size are taken from that table; D and trimming were inferred from the DNA. The sample table lists 100,000 to 150,000 clones, roughly 84% of them with a count of one. The top ten hold 1% to 1.5% of the sample.

Beyond this particular receptor, the publication reports: In both the original and validation cohorts, the classifier was reported to diagnose cytomegalovirus status with high specificity and sensitivity. A later genetic analysis reported fewer N-insertions in productive TCRs among donors in an Asian-associated ancestry cluster than the roughly 650-donor mean. HLA typing was unavailable for some donors at each locus, so association tests used only the typed subset. In a later analysis, HLA-associated TCR beta chains were found to be more clonally expanded and to have lower generation probabilities than equally common non-associated chains. The study gave a list of 150 to 200 TCR beta chains associated with cytomegalovirus. Most CMV-associated TCR beta chains appeared to be HLA-restricted in a later analysis, and the HLA associations seemed to be driven largely by CMV exposure. Broadly in line with IMGT annotations, most TCR beta V segments showed up in productive rearrangements about 90% or about 30% of the time in an earlier analysis of several hundred of the donors. Immune exposure information for the cohort was limited to CMV serostatus. A group of highly shared sequence variants was considered likely to be a technical artifact of the sequencing pipeline. Correlated functional status among segregating V segments might reflect linkage disequilibrium, but an unknown experimental factor could not be ruled out. The authors suggested that the approach could potentially be extended to other disease states and immunological phenotypes. Several of the top co-occurrence clusters appeared to be linked to parvovirus B19, influenza, CMV and Epstein-Barr virus, according to a later analysis. While some public TCRs were present in many individuals, most TCR sequences turned up only very rarely across donors. In a later analysis, the rate of TCR association differed among HLA loci, with DRB1 alleles having the most associated TCRs and HLA-C alleles having the fewest. When HLA alleles, especially DR and DQ, strongly co-occurred, TCR associations were difficult to assign to individual alleles. The 87-base-pair reads could not distinguish some IMGT-functional V segments, including TRBV6-2 and TRBV6-3, so those segments were excluded. In vitro tests confirmed that a few of the cytomegalovirus-associated TCR beta chains recognize cytomegalovirus antigens. The cohort was sequenced for TCR beta chains only, and without alpha or paired-chain data the features that could be detected were limited. Over 15 rarely observed V segments, including chromosome 9 orphons, were excluded from the earlier analysis of several hundred of the donors because counts were too low. Presence/absence analyses assumed roughly uniform sequencing depth across donors, an assumption that may not hold. In a later genetic analysis, a missense DCLRE1C variant was associated with V-gene and J-gene trimming of TCR beta chains, and the association was replicated in an independent cohort. At a false discovery rate of 0.05, a later analysis linked 16,951 TCR beta sequences to specific HLA alleles. A further reported finding was that TCR beta sequences accurately predicted the HLA-A and HLA-B alleles for most subjects in the first cohort.

The cohort comprised some 680 healthy bone marrow donors. All cohort members were sampled while nominally healthy, although unrecorded immune exposures were likely present. The donor tested CMV seronegative and was one of the 352 seronegative cohort members. Every donor gave a peripheral blood sample, and the peripheral blood mononuclear cells from that sample were used for TCR beta sequencing. The Qiagen DNeasy Blood Extraction Kit was used to extract genomic DNA from the blood cell samples. The receptor comes from a girl aged 2-10 years in good health and CMV-seronegative. This receptor chain uses TRBV15 and TRBJ2-3; 9 of the junction bases match TRBD2. Sequencing was performed on PBMCs. The CDR3 amino acid sequence is: CATSRLAGIFTDTQYF. In nucleotides, the sequence is TGTGCCACCAGCAGACTAGCGGGAATATTTACAGATACGCAGTATTTT.